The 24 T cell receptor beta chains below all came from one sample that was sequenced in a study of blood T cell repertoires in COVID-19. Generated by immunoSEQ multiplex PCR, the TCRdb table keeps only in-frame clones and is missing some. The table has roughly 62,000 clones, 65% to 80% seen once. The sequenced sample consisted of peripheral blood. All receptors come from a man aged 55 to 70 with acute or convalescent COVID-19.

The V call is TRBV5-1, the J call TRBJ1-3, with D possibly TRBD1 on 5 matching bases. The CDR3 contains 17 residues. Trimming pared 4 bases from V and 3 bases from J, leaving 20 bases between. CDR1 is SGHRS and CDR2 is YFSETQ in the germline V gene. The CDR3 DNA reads TGCGCCAGCAGCCCCCGTGGGGGGACCGAAAGTGGAAACACCATATATTTT. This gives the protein CASSPRGGTESGNTIYF.

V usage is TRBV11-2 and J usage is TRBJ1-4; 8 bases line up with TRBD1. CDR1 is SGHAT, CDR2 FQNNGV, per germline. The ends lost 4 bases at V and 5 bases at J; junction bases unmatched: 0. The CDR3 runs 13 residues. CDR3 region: CASSWDRNEKLFF. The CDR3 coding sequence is TGTGCCAGCAGCTGGGACAGGAATGAAAAACTGTTTTTT.

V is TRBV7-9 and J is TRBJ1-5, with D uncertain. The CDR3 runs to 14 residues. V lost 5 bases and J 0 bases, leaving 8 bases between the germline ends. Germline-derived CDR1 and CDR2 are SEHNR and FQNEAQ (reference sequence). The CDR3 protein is CASSPVPSNQPQHF. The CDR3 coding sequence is TGTGCCAGCAGCCCTGTCCCTAGCAATCAGCCCCAGCATTTT.

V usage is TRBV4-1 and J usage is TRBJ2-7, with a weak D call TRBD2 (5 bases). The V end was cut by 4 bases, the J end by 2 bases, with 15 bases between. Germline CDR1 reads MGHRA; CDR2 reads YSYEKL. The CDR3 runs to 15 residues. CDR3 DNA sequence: TGCGCCAGCAGCCCGTCGCCTAGCCGACCCTACGAGCAGTACTTC. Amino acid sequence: CASSPSPSRPYEQYF.

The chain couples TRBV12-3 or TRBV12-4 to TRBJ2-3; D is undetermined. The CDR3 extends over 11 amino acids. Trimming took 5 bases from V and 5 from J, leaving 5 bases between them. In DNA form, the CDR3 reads TGTGCCAGCAGTCAATTAGATACGCAGTATTTT. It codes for CASSQLDTQYF.

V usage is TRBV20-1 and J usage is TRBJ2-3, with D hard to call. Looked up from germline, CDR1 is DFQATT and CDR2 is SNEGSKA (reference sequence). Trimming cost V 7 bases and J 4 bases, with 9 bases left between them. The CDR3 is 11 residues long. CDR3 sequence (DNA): TGCAGTGGGCTGTTGGCAGATACGCAGTATTTT. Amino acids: CSGLLADTQYF.

CDR3 region: CASSHSGPYEQYF. CDR3 bases: TGTGCCAGCAGTCATAGCGGGCCCTACGAGCAGTACTTC. The rearrangement joins TRBV7-8 to TRBJ2-7; 7 nucleotides agree with TRBD2. The length of the CDR3 is 13 residues. The V gene end was trimmed by 6 bases and the J gene end by 2 bases; junction bases not matched to a gene: 4. Germline V gene data show CDR1 as SGHVS and CDR2 as FQNEAQ.

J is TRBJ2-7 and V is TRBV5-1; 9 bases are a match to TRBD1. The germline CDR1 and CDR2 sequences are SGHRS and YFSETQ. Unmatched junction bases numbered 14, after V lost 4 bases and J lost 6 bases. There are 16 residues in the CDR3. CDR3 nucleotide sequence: TGCGCCAGCAGCCACCTCGATGGGACAGGGAAGGGCGAGCAGTACTTC. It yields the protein CASSHLDGTGKGEQYF.

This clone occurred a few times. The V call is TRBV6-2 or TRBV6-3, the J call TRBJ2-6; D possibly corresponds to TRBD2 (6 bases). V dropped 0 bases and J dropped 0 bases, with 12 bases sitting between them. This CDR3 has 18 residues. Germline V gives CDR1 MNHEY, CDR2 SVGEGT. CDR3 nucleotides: TGTGCCAGCAGTTACTCGAGAAGGCGGGGCTCTGGGGCCAACGTCCTGACTTTC. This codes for CASSYSRRRGSGANVLTF.

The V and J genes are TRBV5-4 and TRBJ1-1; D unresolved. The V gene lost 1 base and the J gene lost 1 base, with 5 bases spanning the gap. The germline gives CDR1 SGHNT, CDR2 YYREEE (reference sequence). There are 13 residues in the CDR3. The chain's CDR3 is CASSLTANTEAFF. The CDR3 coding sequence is TGTGCCAGCAGCTTGACAGCGAACACTGAAGCTTTCTTT.

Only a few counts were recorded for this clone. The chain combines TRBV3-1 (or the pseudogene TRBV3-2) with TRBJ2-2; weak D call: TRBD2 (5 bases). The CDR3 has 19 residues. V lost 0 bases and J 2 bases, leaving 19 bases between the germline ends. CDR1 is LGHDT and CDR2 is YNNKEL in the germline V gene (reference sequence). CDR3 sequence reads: CASSQDVLARYRNTGELFF. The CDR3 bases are TGTGCCAGCAGCCAAGATGTCCTAGCCCGCTACAGAAACACCGGGGAGCTGTTTTTT.

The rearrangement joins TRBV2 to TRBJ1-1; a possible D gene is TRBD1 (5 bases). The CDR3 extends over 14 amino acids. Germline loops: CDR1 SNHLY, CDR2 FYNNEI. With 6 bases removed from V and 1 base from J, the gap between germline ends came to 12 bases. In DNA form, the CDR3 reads TGTGCCAGCAGCTCCAGGGTGGCGAACACTGAAGCTTTCTTT. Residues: CASSSRVANTEAFF.

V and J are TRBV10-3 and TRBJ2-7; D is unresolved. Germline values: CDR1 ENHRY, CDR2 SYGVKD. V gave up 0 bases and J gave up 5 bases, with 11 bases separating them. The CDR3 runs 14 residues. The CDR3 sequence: CAISESRISHEQYF. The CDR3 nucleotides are TGTGCCATCAGTGAGTCGAGGATTAGCCACGAGCAGTACTTC.

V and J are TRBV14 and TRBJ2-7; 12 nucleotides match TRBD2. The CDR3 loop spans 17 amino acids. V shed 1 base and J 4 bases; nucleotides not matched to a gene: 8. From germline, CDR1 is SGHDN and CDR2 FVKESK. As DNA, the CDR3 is TGTGCCAGCAGCCAAGCCCCTGGACTAGCGGGATTATACGAGCAGTACTTC. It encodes CASSQAPGLAGLYEQYF.

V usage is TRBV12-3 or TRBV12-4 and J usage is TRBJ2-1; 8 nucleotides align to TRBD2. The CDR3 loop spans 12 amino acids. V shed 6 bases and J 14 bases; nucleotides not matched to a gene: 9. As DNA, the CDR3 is TGTGCCAGCAGCACCGGTGGGCGGGAGGAGTTCTTC. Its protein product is CASSTGGREEFF.

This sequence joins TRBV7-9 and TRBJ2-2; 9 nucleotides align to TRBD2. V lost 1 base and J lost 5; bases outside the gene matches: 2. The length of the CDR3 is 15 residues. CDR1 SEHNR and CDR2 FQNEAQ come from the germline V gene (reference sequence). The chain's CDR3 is CASSLVTSGTGELFF. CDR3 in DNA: TGTGCCAGCAGCTTAGTAACTAGCGGGACCGGGGAGCTGTTTTTT.

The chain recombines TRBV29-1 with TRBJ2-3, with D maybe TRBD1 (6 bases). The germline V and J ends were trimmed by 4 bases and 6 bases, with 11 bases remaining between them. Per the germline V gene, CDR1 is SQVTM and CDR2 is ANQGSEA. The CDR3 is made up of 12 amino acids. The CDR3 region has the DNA TGCAGCGTTGTGTCAGGGGCCGATACGCAGTATTTT. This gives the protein CSVVSGADTQYF.

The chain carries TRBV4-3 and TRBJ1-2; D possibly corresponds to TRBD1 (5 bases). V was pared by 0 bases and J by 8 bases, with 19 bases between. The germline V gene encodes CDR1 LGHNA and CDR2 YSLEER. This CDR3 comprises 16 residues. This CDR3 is CASSQEGFAGLEGYTF. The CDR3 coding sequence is TGCGCCAGCAGCCAAGAAGGCTTCGCGGGACTGGAGGGCTACACCTTC.

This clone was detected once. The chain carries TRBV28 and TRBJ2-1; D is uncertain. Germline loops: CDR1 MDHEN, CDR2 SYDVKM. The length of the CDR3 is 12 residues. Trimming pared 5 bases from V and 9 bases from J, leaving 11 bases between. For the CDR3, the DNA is TGTGCCAGCAGTACCACGCCGGGTGAGCAGTTCTTC. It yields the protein CASSTTPGEQFF.

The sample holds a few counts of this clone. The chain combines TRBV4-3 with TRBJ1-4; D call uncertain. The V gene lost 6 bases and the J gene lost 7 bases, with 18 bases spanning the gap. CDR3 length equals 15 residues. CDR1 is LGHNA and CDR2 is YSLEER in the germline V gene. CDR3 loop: CASSLGRGEGEKLFF. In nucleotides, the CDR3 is TGCGCCAGCAGTCTAGGACGGGGAGAAGGTGAAAAACTGTTTTTT.

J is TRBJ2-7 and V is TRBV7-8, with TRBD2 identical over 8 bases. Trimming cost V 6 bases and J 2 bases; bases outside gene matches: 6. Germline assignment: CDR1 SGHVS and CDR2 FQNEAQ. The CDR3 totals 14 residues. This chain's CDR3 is CASRYTSGPYEQYF. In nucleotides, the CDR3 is TGTGCCAGCAGGTATACTAGCGGCCCCTACGAGCAGTACTTC.

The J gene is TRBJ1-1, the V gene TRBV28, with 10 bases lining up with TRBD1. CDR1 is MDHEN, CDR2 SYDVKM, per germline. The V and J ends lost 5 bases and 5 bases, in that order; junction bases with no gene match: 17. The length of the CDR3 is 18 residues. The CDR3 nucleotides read TGTGCCAGCAGTCCAAACCAGCCCGACAGGGGGCGGGGAACTGAAGCTTTCTTT. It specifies CASSPNQPDRGRGTEAFF.

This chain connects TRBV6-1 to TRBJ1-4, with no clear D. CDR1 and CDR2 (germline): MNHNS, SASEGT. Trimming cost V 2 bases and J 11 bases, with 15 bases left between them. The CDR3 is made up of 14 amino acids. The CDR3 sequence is CASSERTYEGKLFF. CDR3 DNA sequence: TGTGCCAGCAGTGAAAGGACTTATGAGGGTAAACTGTTTTTT.

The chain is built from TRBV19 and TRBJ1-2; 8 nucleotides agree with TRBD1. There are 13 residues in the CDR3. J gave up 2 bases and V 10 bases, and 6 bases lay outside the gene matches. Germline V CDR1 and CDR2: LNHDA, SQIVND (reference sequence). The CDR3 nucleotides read TGTGCCACTCCCGACAGGGGCAACTATGGCTACACCTTC. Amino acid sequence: CATPDRGNYGYTF. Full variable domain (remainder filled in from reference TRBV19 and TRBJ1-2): DGGITQSPKYLFRKEGQNVTLSCEQNLNHDAMYWYRQDPGQGLRLIYYSQIVNDFQKGDIAEGYSVSREKKESFPLTVTSAQKNPTAFYLCATPDRGNYGYTFGSGTRLTVV.